The 14 T cell receptor beta chains given below trace back to one sample, sequenced in a study of identical twins (TCRdb year 2016). The library was prepared using 5' RACE. TCRdb names Illumina HiSeq 2000 as the instrument used. TCRdb's own reprocessing of the public reads used fastp at Q25 and MiXCR and kept productive beta chains. Each entry merges the rows of one CDR3 protein and shows their most common DNA and genes. The sample table contains 200,000 to 300,000 distinct CDR3 sequences; only one count was recorded for approximately 7% of them. In total, the top ten clones hold 3% to 4.5% of the sample. These data also formed part of another study, on yellow fever vaccine responses in identical twins.

Input material: memory (CD45RO+) T cells sorted from blood. The intended sense of this specimen's cell subset or site label: CD45RO+ enriched T cells. Source of these receptors: a woman under 30 in good health.

In this sample, this clonotype turned up many times. The J gene is TRBJ2-1, the V gene TRBV5-1; D possibly corresponds to TRBD1 (5 bases). Germline V gives CDR1 SGHRS, CDR2 YFSETQ. Trimming pared 4 bases from V and 11 bases from J, leaving 10 bases between. This CDR3 comprises 11 residues. The CDR3 nucleotides read TGCGCCAGCAGCACCCAGGGAAAGCAGTTCTTC. It specifies CASSTQGKQFF.

This clonotype has at least ten counts. The chain is built from TRBV5-5 and TRBJ2-5; 9 bases line up with TRBD1. V dropped 5 bases and J dropped 9; count of bases not matched to a gene: 11. CDR3 length: 14 residues. Looked up from germline, CDR1 is SGHKS and CDR2 is YYEKEE (reference sequence). CDR3 nucleotides: TGTGCCAGCAGTTCCGACAGGGGGTCCCAGGCCCAGTACTTC. This encodes CASSSDRGSQAQYF. The variable domain in full, completed from reference TRBV5-5 and TRBJ2-5, reads DAGVTQSPTHLIKTRGQQVTLRCSPISGHKSVSWYQQVLGQGPQFIFQYYEKEERGRGNFPDRFSARQFPNYSSELNVNALLLGDSALYLCASSSDRGSQAQYFGPGTRLLVL.

CDR3 sequence reads: CASSSTGGFNYGYTF. For the CDR3, the DNA is TGTGCCAGCAGCTCAACAGGGGGCTTTAACTATGGCTACACCTTC. The chain uses TRBV11-2 and TRBJ1-2; 9 bases map to TRBD1. The length of the CDR3 is 15 residues. Germline assignment: CDR1 SGHAT and CDR2 FQNNGV. V was pared by 4 bases and J by 1 base, with 4 bases of the junction left unmatched.

This clonotype was seen only a few times. The gene calls are TRBV11-3 and TRBJ1-4; D not resolved. CDR1 is SGHNT, CDR2 YENEEA, per germline. V lost 2 bases, J lost 8 bases, and 9 bases lay in between. This CDR3 is built from 13 residues. CDR3 residues: CASSLFTREKLFF. The CDR3 DNA sequence: TGTGCCAGCAGCTTATTTACCAGAGAAAAACTGTTTTTT.

Ten or more counts support this clonotype. This chain links TRBV27 with TRBJ1-5; D is unresolved. Germline CDR1 reads MNHEY; CDR2 reads SMNVEV (reference sequence). V lost 5 bases and J 3 bases, leaving 8 bases between the germline ends. The length of the CDR3 is 13 residues. CDR3: CASSRADNQPQHF. In nucleotides, the CDR3 is TGTGCCAGCAGTCGGGCCGACAATCAGCCCCAGCATTTT.

This clonotype has a count of ten or more. The chain is built from TRBV7-8 and TRBJ1-4, with D hard to call. Trimming cost V 1 base and J 3 bases, with 12 bases left between them. The length of the CDR3 is 16 residues. Germline lookup yields CDR1 SGHVS and CDR2 FQNEAQ. The CDR3 sequence: CASSLEDRRSNEKLFF. CDR3 sequence (DNA): TGTGCCAGCAGCTTAGAGGACCGTCGGTCTAATGAAAAACTGTTTTTT.

This clonotype was found many times. This rearrangement joins TRBV5-1 to TRBJ1-1; 7 nucleotides match TRBD1. CDR1 and CDR2 (germline): SGHRS, YFSETQ. Trimming at V came to 4 bases and at J to 1 base, leaving 4 bases not matched to a gene. CDR3 size: 14 residues. The CDR3: CASSVQGRNTEAFF. In DNA, the CDR3 is TGCGCCAGCAGCGTACAGGGGAGGAACACTGAAGCTTTCTTT.

This clonotype occurred many times. J is TRBJ2-5 and V is TRBV6-5; maybe TRBD1 (5 bases). The CDR3 consists of 11 residues. Germline CDR1 and CDR2: MNHEY and SVGAGI. The germline V and J ends were trimmed by 10 bases and 4 bases, with 10 bases remaining between them. For the CDR3, the DNA is TGTGCCACCCAGGGTGGAGAGACCCAGTACTTC. This gives the protein CATQGGETQYF.

The chain recombines TRBV20-1 with TRBJ2-4; D uncertain. Germline CDR1 and CDR2: DFQATT and SNEGSKA (reference sequence). The CDR3 consists of 12 residues. V was clipped by 4 bases and J by 8 bases, with 12 bases between them. The CDR3 DNA is TGCAGTGCTACAACGGGTCCGGACATTCAGTACTTC. It encodes CSATTGPDIQYF.

This sequence joins TRBV20-1 and TRBJ1-2, with D unclear. CDR1 DFQATT and CDR2 SNEGSKA come from the germline V gene (reference sequence). This CDR3 region has 11 residues. Trimming cost V 3 bases and J 4 bases, with 6 bases left between them. CDR3 amino acids: CSASGPYGYTF. CDR3 coding DNA: TGCAGTGCTAGTGGGCCCTATGGCTACACCTTC.

This clonotype was seen ten or more times. This rearrangement joins TRBV3-1 to TRBJ2-3; D unclear. V shed 1 base and J shed 2 bases, with 7 bases lying between them. The CDR3 is made up of 14 amino acids. Germline lookup yields CDR1 LGHDT and CDR2 YNNKEL (reference sequence). CDR3 protein: CASSQGTNTDTQYF. CDR3 DNA sequence: TGTGCCAGCAGCCAAGGGACCAACACAGATACGCAGTATTTT.

Points on this clonotype: A much larger clone differs by one base, so this may be a read error. This chain links TRBV7-3 with TRBJ2-3; D tentatively reads TRBD1 or TRBD2 (7 bases each). Germline loops: CDR1 SGHTA, CDR2 FQGTGA. The length of the CDR3 is 15 residues. Here the CDR3 reads CASSPKAGGADTQNF. The CDR3 coding sequence is TGTGCCAGCAGCCCTAAGGCAGGGGGGGCAGATACGCAGAATTTT.

The chain employs TRBV15 and TRBJ2-5; 8 bases match TRBD1. CDR3 size: 16 residues. In germline, CDR1 is LNHNV, CDR2 YYDKDF (reference sequence). Unmatched junction bases numbered 11, after V lost 3 bases and J lost 5 bases. Here the CDR3 reads CATSSSFQGATETQYF. DNA for the CDR3: TGTGCCACCAGCAGTTCATTTCAGGGGGCGACGGAGACCCAGTACTTC. Based on the CDR3 plus reference TRBV15 and TRBJ2-5, the full variable domain is DAMVIQNPRYQVTQFGKPVTLSCSQTLNHNVMYWYQQKSSQAPKLLFHYYDKDFNNEADTPDNFQSRRPNTSFCFLDIRSPGLGDTAMYLCATSSSFQGATETQYFGPGTRLLVL.

This clonotype was seen repeatedly, ten times or more. The chain uses TRBV7-7 and TRBJ2-3; tentative D call: TRBD2 (6 bases). CDR3 length equals 16 residues. CDR1 and CDR2 (germline): SSHAT, FNYEAQ (reference sequence). Trimming removed 1 base at V and 0 bases at J, with 11 bases between. This chain's CDR3 is CASSLGASASTDTQYF. The CDR3 nucleotides are TGTGCCAGCAGCTTAGGGGCTAGCGCGAGCACAGATACGCAGTATTTT. Full variable domain (rest looked up from reference TRBV7-7 and TRBJ2-3): GAGVSQSPRYKVTKRGQDVTLRCDPISSHATLYWYQQALGQGPEFLTYFNYEAQPDKSGLPSDRFSAERPEGSISTLTIQRTEQRDSAMYRCASSLGASASTDTQYFGPGTRLTVL.